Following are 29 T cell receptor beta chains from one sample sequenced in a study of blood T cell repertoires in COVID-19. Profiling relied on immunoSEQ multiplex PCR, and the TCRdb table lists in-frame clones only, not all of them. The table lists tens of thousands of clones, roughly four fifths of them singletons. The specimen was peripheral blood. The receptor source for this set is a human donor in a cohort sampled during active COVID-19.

CDR3 nucleotide sequence: TGTGCCAGCAGTTTACGGTTCACCGGCTACGAGCAGTACTTC. Translated, it gives CASSLRFTGYEQYF. V gene TRBV27 combines with J gene TRBJ2-7; no clear D. V lost 2 bases, J lost 3 bases, and 11 bases lay in between. Germline V gene lookup returns CDR1 MNHEY and CDR2 SMNVEV (reference sequence). The CDR3 has 14 amino acids.

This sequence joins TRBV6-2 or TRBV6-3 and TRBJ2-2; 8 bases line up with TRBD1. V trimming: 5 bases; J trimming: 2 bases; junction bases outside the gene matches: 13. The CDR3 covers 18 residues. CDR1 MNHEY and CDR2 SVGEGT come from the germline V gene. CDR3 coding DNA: TGTGCCAGCAGTAACCCCCGACAGGGGCCCTCAAACACCGGGGAGCTGTTTTTT. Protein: CASSNPRQGPSNTGELFF.

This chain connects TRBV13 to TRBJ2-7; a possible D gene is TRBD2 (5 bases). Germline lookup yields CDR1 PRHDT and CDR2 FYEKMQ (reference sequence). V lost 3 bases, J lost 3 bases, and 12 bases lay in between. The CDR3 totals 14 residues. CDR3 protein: CASSFHGRDYEQYF. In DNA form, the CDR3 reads TGTGCCAGCAGCTTCCACGGACGGGACTACGAGCAGTACTTC.

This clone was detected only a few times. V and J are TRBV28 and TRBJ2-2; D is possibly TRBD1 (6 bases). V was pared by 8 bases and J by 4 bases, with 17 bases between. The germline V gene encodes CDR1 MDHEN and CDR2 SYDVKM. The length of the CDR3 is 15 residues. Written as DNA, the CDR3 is TGTGCCAGCTCGATGGGGACACGCACCACCGGGGAGCTGTTTTTT. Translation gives CASSMGTRTTGELFF.

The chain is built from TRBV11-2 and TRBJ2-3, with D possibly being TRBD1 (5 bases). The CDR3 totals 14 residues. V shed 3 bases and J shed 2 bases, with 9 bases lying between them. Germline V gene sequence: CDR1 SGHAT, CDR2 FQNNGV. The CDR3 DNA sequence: TGTGCCAGCAGCTTTTGGGGCCCCACAGATACGCAGTATTTT. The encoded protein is CASSFWGPTDTQYF.

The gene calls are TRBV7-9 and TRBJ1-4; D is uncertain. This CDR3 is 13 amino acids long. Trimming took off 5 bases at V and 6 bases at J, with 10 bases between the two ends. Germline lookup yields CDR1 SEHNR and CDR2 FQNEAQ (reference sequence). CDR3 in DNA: TGTGCCAGCAGCCCCTCAGGCCATGAAAAACTGTTTTTT. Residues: CASSPSGHEKLFF. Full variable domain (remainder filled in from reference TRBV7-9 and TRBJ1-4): DTGVSQNPRHKITKRGQNVTFRCDPISEHNRLYWYRQTLGQGPEFLTYFQNEAQLEKSRLLSDRFSAERPKGSFSTLEIQRTEQGDSAMYLCASSPSGHEKLFFGSGTQLSVL.

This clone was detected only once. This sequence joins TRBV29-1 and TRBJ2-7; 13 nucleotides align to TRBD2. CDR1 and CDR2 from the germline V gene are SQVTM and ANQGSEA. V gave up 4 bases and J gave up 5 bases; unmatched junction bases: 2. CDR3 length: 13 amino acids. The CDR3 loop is CSVGTSGSNEQYF. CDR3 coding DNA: TGCAGCGTTGGGACTAGCGGGAGCAACGAGCAGTACTTC.

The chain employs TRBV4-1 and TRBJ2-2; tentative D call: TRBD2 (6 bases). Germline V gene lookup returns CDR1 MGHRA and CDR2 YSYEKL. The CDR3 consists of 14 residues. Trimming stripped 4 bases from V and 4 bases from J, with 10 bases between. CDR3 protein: CASSLQLATGELFF. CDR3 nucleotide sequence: TGCGCCAGCAGCCTTCAACTAGCCACCGGGGAGCTGTTTTTT.

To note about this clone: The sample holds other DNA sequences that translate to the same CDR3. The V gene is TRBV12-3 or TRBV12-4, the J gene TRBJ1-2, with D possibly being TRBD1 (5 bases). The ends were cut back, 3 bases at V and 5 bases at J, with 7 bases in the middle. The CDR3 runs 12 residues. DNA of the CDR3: TGTGCCAGCAGTTTTCAGGGATATGGCTACACCTTC. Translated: CASSFQGYGYTF.

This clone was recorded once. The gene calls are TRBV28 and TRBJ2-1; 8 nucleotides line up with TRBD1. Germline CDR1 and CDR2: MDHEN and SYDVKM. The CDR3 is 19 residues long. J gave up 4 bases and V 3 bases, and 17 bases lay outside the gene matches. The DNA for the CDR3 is TGTGCCAGCAGTTTTGTCGGGGTGGGGACAGGAGGGTTATACAATGAGCAGTTCTTC. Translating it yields CASSFVGVGTGGLYNEQFF.

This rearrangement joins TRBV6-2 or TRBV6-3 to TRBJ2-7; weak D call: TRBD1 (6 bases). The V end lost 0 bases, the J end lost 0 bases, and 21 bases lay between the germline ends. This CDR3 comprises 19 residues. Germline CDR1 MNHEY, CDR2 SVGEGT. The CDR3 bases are TGTGCCAGCAGTTACTCGAGAATTGGGCAGGGACACACCTCCTACGAGCAGTACTTC. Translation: CASSYSRIGQGHTSYEQYF.

CDR3 protein: CASSLSGTGSKRSTEAFF. In DNA form, the CDR3 reads TGTGCCAGCAGCTTATCCGGGACAGGGTCTAAGAGGAGCACTGAAGCTTTCTTT. This rearrangement joins TRBV7-2 to TRBJ1-1, with 9 bases identical to TRBD1. Germline assignment: CDR1 SGHTA and CDR2 FQGNSA. V trimming: 2 bases; J trimming: 4 bases; junction bases outside the gene matches: 14. CDR3 length: 18 residues.

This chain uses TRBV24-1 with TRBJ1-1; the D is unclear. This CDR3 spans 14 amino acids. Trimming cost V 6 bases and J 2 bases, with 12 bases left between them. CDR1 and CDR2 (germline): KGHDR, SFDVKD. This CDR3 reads CATSSGEGNTEAFF. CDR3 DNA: TGTGCCACCAGTAGCGGGGAAGGAAACACTGAAGCTTTCTTT.

In nucleotides, the CDR3 is TGCGCCAGCAGCTTACGGACAGGCAGCACAGATACGCAGTATTTT. Its protein is CASSLRTGSTDTQYF. V usage is TRBV5-1 and J usage is TRBJ2-3; 7 bases align to TRBD1. The V gene end was trimmed by 2 bases and the J gene end by 0 bases; junction bases not matched to a gene: 3. This CDR3 contains 15 residues. Germline assignment: CDR1 SGHRS and CDR2 YFSETQ.

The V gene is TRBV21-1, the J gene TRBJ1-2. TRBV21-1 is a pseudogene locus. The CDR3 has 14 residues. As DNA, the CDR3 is TGTGACTTGGGAGGTAGGTCATTAAGCTATGGCTACACCTTC. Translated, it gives CDLGGRSLSYGYTF.

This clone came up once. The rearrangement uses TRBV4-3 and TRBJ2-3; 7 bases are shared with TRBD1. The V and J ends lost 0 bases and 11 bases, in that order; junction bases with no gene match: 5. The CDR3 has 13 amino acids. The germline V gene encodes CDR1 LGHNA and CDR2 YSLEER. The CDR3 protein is CASSQETGYKQYF. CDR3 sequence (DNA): TGCGCCAGCAGCCAAGAGACAGGGTATAAGCAGTATTTT.

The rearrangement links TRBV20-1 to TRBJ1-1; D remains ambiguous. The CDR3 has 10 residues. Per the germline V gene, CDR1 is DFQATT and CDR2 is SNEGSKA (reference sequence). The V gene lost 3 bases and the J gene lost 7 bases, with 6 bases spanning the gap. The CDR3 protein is CSASQIEAFF. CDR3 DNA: TGCAGTGCTAGCCAGATTGAAGCTTTCTTT.

The CDR3 sequence: CASSLASGVRRYEQYF. CDR3 sequence (DNA): TGTGCCAGCAGCTTGGCGAGCGGGGTGAGACGGTACGAGCAGTACTTC. The chain recombines TRBV5-4 with TRBJ2-7; 7 nucleotides agree with TRBD2. The germline CDR1 and CDR2 sequences are SGHNT and YYREEE (reference sequence). The CDR3 contains 16 residues. V shed 0 bases and J 4 bases; nucleotides not matched to a gene: 10.

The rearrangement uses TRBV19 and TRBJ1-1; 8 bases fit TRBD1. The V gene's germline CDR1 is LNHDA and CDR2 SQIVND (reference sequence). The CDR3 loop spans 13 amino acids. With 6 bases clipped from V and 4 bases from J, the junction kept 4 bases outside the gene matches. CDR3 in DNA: TGTGCCAGTAGGGTGACAGGGGTCACTGAAGCTTTCTTT. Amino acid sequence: CASRVTGVTEAFF.

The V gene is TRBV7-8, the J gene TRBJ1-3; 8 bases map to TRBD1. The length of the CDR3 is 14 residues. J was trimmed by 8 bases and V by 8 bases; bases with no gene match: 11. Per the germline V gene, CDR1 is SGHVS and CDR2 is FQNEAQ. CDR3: CASRWAQGADTIYF. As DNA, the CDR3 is TGTGCCAGCCGCTGGGCTCAGGGGGCGGACACCATATATTTT.

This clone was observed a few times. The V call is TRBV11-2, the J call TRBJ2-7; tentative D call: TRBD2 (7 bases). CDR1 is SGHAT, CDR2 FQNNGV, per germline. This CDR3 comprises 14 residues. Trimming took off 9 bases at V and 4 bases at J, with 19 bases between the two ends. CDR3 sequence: CASSSIGGRYEQYF. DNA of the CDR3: TGTGCCAGTTCCTCGATCGGGGGGCGGTACGAGCAGTACTTC.

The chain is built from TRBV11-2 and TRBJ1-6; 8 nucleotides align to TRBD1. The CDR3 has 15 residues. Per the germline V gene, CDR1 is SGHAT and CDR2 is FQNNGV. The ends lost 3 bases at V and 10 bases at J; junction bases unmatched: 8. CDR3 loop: CASSLLDRDGSPLHF. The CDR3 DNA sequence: TGTGCCAGCAGCTTGCTGGACAGGGACGGATCACCCCTCCACTTT.

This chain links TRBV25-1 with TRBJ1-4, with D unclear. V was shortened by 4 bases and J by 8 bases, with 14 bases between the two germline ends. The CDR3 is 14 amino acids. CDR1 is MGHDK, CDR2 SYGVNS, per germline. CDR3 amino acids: CASSGRELWEKLFF. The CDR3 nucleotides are TGTGCCAGCAGTGGTAGGGAGTTATGGGAAAAACTGTTTTTT.

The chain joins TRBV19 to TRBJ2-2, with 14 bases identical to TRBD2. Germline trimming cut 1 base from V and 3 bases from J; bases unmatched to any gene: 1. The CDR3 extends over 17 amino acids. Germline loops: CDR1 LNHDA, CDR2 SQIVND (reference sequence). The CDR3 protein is CASSIGGLAGDTGELFF. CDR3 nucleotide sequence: TGTGCCAGTAGTATAGGGGGACTAGCGGGAGACACCGGGGAGCTGTTTTTT.

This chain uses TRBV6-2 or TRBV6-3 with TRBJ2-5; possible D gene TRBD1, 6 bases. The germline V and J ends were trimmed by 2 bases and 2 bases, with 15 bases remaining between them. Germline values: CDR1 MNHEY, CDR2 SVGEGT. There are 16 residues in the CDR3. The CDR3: CASSYVLGAPQETQYF. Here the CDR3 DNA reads TGTGCCAGCAGTTACGTGCTGGGGGCGCCGCAAGAGACCCAGTACTTC.

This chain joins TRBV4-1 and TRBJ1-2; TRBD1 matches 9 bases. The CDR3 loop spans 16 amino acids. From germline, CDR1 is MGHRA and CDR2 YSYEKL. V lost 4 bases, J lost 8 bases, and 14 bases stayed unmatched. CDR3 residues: CASSPPGTGWRLGYTF. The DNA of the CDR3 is TGCGCCAGCAGCCCACCCGGGACAGGGTGGAGGTTAGGCTACACCTTC.

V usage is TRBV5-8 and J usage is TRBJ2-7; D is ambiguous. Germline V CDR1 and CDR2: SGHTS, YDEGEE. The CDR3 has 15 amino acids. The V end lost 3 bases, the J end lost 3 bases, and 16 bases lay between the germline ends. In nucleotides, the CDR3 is TGTGCCAGCAGCTACGCGAGTTACAGAATCTACGAGCAGTACTTC. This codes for CASSYASYRIYEQYF.

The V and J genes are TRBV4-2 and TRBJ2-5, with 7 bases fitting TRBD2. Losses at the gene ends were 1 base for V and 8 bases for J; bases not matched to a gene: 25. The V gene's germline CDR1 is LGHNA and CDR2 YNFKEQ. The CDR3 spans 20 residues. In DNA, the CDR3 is TGTGCCAGCAGCCAAGGTGTCTCGGTTACTAGCGAGACGTTCTTTGGTACCCAGTACTTC. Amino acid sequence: CASSQGVSVTSETFFGTQYF.

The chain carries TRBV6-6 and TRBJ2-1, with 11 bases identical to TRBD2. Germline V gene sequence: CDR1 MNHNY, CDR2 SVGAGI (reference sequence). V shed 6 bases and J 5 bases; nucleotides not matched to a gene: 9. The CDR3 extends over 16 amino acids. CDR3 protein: CASSRSTSGGNNEQFF. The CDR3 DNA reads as TGTGCCAGCAGCCGATCCACTAGCGGGGGTAACAATGAGCAGTTCTTC.